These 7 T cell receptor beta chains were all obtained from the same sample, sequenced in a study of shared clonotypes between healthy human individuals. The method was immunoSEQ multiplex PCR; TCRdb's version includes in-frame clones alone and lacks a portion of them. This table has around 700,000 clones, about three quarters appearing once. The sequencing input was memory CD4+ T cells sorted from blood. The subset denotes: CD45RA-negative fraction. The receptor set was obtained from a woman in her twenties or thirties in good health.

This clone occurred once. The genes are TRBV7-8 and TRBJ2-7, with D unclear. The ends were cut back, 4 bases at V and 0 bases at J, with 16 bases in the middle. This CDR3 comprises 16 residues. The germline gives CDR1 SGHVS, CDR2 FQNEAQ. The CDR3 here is CASSSLPYRSSYEQYF. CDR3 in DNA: TGTGCCAGCAGCTCCCTCCCTTACAGATCCTCCTACGAGCAGTACTTC.

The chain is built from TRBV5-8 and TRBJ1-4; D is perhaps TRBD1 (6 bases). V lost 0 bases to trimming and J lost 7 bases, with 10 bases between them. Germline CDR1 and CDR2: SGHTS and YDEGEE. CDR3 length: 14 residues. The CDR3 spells CASSLGDIGEKLFF. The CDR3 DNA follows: TGTGCCAGCAGCTTGGGGGACATCGGTGAAAAACTGTTTTTT.

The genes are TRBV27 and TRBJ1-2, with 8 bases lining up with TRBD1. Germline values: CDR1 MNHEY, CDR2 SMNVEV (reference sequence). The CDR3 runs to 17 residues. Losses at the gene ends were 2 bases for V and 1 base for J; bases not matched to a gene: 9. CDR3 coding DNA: TGTGCCAGCAGTTTACAGGGGGCGTTCGGCTATAACTATGGCTACACCTTC. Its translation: CASSLQGAFGYNYGYTF.

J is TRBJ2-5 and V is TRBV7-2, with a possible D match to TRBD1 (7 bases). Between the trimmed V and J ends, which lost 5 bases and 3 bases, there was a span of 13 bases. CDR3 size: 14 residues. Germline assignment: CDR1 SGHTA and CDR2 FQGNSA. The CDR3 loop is CASSRGTEEETQYF. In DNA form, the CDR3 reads TGTGCCAGCAGCCGGGGGACAGAAGAAGAGACCCAGTACTTC.

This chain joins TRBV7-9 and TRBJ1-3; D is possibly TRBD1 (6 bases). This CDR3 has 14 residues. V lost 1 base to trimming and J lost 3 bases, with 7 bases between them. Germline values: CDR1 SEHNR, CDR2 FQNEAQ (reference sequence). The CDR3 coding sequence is TGTGCCAGCAGCTTAGGCAGGGGTGGAAACACCATATATTTT. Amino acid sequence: CASSLGRGGNTIYF. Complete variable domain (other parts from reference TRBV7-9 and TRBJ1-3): DTGVSQNPRHKITKRGQNVTFRCDPISEHNRLYWYRQTLGQGPEFLTYFQNEAQLEKSRLLSDRFSAERPKGSFSTLEIQRTEQGDSAMYLCASSLGRGGNTIYFGEGSWLTVV.

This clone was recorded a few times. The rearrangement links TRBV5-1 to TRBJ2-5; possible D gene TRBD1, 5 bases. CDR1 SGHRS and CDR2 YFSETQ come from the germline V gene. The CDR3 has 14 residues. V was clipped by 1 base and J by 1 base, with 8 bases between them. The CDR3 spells CASSLLTAQETQYF. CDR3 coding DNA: TGCGCCAGCAGCTTGCTGACAGCCCAAGAGACCCAGTACTTC.

The CDR3 loop is CASSLDPVRNIQYF. Written as DNA, the CDR3 is TGTGCCAGCAGCTTAGATCCGGTCAGAAACATTCAGTACTTC. The genes are TRBV11-2 and TRBJ2-4; no clear D. Germline V gives CDR1 SGHAT, CDR2 FQNNGV. The CDR3 consists of 14 residues. Trimming removed 0 bases from V and 6 bases from J, with 9 bases in between.